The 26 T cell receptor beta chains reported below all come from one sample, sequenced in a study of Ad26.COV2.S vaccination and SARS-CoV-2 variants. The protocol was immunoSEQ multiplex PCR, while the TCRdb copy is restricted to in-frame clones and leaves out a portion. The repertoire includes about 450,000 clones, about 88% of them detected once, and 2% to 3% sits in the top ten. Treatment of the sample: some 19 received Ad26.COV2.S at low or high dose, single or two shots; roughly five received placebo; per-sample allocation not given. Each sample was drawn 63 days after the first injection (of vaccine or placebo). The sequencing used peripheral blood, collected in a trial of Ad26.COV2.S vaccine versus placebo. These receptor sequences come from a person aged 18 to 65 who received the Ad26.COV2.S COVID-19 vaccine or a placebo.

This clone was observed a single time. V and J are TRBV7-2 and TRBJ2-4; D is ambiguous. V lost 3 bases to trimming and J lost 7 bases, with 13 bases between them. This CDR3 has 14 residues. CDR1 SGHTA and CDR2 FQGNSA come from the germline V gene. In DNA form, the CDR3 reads TGTGCCAGCAGCTTCGCTAAGTTCGGGAACATTCAGTACTTC. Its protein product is CASSFAKFGNIQYF. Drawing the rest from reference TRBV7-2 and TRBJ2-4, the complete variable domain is GAGVSQSPSNKVTEKGKDVELRCDPISGHTALYWYRQSLGQGLEFLIYFQGNSAPDKSGLPSDRFSAERTGGSVSTLTIQRTQQEDSAVYLCASSFAKFGNIQYFGAGTRLSVL.

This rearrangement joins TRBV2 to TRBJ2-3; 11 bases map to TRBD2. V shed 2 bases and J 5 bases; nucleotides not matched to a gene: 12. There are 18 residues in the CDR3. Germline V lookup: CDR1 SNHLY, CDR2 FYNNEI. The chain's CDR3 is CASSEWIAGGIGVDTQYF. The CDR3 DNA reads TGTGCCAGCAGTGAATGGATAGCGGGAGGGATTGGCGTAGATACGCAGTATTTT.

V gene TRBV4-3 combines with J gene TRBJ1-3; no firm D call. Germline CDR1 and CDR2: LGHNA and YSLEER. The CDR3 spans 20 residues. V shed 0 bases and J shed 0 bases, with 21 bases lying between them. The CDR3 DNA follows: TGCGCCAGCAGCCAAGATCTACGGGCAGGCGCGAGGGCCTCTGGAAACACCATATATTTT. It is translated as CASSQDLRAGARASGNTIYF.

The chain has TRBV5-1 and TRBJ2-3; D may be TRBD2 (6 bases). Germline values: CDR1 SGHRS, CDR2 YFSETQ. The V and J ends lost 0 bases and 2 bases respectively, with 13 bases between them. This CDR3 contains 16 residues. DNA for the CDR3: TGCGCCAGCAGCTTGGGGGCGGGGACCCTCACAGATACGCAGTATTTT. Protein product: CASSLGAGTLTDTQYF.

As DNA, the CDR3 is TGTGCCAGCAGCCAAGATGGCAGAGGGACGCCTCCAAGGAAGTATTTT. This codes for CASSQDGRGTPPRKYF. The rearrangement joins TRBV14 to TRBJ2-3, with D perhaps assigned TRBD1 or TRBD2 (5 bases each). The CDR3 extends over 16 amino acids. V gave up 0 bases and J gave up 13 bases, with 23 bases separating them. Germline-derived CDR1 and CDR2 are SGHDN and FVKESK.

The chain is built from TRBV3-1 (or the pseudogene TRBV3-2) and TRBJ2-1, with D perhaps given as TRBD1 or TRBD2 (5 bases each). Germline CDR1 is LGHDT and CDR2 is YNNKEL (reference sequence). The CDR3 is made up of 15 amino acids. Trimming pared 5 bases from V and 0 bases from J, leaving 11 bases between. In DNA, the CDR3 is TGTGCCAGCAGCGGGGACGTTAGCTCCTACAATGAGCAGTTCTTC. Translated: CASSGDVSSYNEQFF.

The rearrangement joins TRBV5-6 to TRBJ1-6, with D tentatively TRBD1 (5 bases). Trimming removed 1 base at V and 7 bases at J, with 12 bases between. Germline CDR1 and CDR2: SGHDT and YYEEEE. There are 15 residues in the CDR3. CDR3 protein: CASSLRGGQNSPLHF. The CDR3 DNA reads TGTGCCAGCAGCTTGCGCGGGGGTCAAAATTCACCCCTCCACTTT.

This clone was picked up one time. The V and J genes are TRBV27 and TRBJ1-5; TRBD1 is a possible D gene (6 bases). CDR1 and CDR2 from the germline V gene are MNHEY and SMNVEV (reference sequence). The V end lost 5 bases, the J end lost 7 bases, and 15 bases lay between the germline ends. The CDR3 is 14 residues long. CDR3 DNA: TGTGCCAGCAGTCCAGGGGTTTTACAACAGCCCCAGCATTTT. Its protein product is CASSPGVLQQPQHF.

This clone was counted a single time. CDR3: CASSPSEGSYEQYV. CDR3 sequence (DNA): TGTGCCAGCAGTCCCTCGGAGGGTTCCTACGAGCAGTACGTC. The gene calls are TRBV27 and TRBJ2-7; a weak D match, TRBD2 (6 bases). This CDR3 comprises 14 residues. Germline V lookup: CDR1 MNHEY, CDR2 SMNVEV (reference sequence). V lost 5 bases and J 1 base, leaving 12 bases between the germline ends.

CDR3 in DNA: TGTGCCAGTAAACCGACCGCGCTGGGATCGGACTATGGCTACACCTTC. Encoded protein: CASKPTALGSDYGYTF. The chain combines TRBV19 with TRBJ1-2; D ambiguous. The length of the CDR3 is 16 residues. Germline lookup yields CDR1 LNHDA and CDR2 SQIVND (reference sequence). Deletions cut 7 bases from V and 3 bases from J, with 21 bases between.

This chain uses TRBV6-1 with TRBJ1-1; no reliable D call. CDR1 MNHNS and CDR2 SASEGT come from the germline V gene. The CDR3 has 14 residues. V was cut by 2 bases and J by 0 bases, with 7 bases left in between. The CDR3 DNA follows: TGTGCCAGCAGTGAACAGGCCATGAACACTGAAGCTTTCTTT. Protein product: CASSEQAMNTEAFF.

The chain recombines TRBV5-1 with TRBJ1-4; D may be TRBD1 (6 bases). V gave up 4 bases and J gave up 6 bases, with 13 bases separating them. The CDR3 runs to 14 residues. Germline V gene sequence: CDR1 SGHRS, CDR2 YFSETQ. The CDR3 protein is CASSISGGHEKLFF. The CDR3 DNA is TGCGCCAGCAGCATTTCGGGGGGGCATGAAAAACTGTTTTTT. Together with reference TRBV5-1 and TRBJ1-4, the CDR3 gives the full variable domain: KAGVTQTPRYLIKTRGQQVTLSCSPISGHRSVSWYQQTPGQGLQFLFEYFSETQRNKGNFPGRFSGRQFSNSRSEMNVSTLELGDSALYLCASSISGGHEKLFFGSGTQLSVL.

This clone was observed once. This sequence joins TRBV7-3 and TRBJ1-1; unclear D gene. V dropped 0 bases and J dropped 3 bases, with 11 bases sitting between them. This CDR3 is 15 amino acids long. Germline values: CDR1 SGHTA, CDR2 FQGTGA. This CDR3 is CASSLTGDRDTEAFF. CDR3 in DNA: TGTGCCAGCAGCTTAACCGGGGATCGGGACACTGAAGCTTTCTTT.

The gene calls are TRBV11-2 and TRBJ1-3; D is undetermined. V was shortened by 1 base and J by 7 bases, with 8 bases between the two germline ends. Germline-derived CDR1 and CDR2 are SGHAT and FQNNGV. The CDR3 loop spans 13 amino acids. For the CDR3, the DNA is TGTGCCAGCAGCTTAGTATCCGTTAACACCATATATTTT. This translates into CASSLVSVNTIYF.

Here the CDR3 reads CASSTAQGFRGYGYTF. The CDR3, as DNA: TGTGCCAGTAGTACCGCACAGGGGTTTCGGGGCTATGGCTACACCTTC. This chain links TRBV19 with TRBJ1-2, with 7 bases that match TRBD1. The CDR3 loop spans 16 amino acids. V shed 4 bases and J 4 bases; nucleotides not matched to a gene: 12. Germline V gene sequence: CDR1 LNHDA, CDR2 SQIVND (reference sequence).

DNA for the CDR3: TGTGCCAGCAGTTACGGCGGGAGGGCCCATGAGACCCAGTACTTC. Its translation: CASSYGGRAHETQYF. The rearrangement uses TRBV6-2 or TRBV6-3 and TRBJ2-5; 9 bases fit TRBD2. In germline, CDR1 is MNHEY, CDR2 SVGEGT. V lost 2 bases to trimming and J lost 5 bases; unmatched junction nucleotides: 6. The CDR3 loop spans 15 amino acids.

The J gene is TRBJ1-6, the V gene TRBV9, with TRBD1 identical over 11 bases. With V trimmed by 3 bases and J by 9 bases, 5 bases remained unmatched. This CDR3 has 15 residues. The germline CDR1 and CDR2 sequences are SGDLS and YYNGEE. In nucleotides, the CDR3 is TGTGCCAGCAGCGCGGACAGGGGGCGCGTTTCACCCCTCCACTTT. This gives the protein CASSADRGRVSPLHF.

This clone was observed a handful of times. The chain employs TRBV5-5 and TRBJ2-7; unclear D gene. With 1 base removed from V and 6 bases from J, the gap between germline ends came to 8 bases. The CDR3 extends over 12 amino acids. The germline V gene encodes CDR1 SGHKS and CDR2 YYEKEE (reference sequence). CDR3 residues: CASSLLVGEQYV. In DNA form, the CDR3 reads TGTGCCAGCAGCTTGTTGGTGGGCGAGCAGTACGTC.

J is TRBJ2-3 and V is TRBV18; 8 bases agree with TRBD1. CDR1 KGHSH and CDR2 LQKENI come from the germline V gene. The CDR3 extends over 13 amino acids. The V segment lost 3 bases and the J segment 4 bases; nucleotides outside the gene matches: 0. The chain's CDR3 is CASSPDRADTQYF. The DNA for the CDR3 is TGTGCCAGCTCACCGGACAGGGCAGATACGCAGTATTTT.

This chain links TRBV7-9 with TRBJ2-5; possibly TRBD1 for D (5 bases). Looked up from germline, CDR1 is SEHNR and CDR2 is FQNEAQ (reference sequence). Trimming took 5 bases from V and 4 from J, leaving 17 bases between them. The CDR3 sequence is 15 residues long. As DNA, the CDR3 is TGTGCCAGCAGCCTCCCGGGCAGGGCTAGAGAGACCCAGTACTTC. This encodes CASSLPGRARETQYF.

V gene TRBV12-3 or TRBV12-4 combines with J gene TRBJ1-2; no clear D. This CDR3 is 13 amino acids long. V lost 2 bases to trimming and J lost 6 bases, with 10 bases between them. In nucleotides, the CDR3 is TGTGCCAGCAGTTTACTGGAGTGGAATGGCTACACCTTC. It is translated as CASSLLEWNGYTF.

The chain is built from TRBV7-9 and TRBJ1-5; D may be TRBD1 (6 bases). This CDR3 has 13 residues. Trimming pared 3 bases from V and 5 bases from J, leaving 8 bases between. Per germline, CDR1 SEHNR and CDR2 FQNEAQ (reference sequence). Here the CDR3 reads CASSLTGDQPQHF. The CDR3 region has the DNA TGTGCCAGCAGCTTGACAGGAGATCAGCCCCAGCATTTT. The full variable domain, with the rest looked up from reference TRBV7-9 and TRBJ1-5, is DTGVSQNPRHKITKRGQNVTFRCDPISEHNRLYWYRQTLGQGPEFLTYFQNEAQLEKSRLLSDRFSAERPKGSFSTLEIQRTEQGDSAMYLCASSLTGDQPQHFGDGTRLSIL.

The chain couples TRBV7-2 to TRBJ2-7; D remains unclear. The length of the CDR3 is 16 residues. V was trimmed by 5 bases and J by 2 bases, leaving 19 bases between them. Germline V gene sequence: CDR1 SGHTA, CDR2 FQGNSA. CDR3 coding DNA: TGTGCCAGCAGCCCATCCGCCTACAGCGCCGCCTACGAGCAGTACGTC. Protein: CASSPSAYSAAYEQYV.

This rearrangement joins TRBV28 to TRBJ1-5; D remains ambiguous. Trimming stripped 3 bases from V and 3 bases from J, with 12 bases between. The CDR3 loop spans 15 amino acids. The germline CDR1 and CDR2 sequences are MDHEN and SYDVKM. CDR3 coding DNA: TGTGCCAGCAGTTTGTACCGTACCTACAATCAGCCCCAGCATTTT. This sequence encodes CASSLYRTYNQPQHF.

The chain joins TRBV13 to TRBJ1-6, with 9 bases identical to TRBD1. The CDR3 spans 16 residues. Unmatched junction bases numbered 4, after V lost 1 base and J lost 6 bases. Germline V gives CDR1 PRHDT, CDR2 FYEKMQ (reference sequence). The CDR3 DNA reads TGTGCCAGCAGCTTAGTCTTGGGACAGGGTAATTCACCCCTCCACTTT. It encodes CASSLVLGQGNSPLHF. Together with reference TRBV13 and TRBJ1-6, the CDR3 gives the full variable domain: AAGVIQSPRHLIKEKRETATLKCYPIPRHDTVYWYQQGPGQDPQFLISFYEKMQSDKGSIPDRFSAQQFSDYHSELNMSSLELGDSALYFCASSLVLGQGNSPLHFGNGTRLTVT.

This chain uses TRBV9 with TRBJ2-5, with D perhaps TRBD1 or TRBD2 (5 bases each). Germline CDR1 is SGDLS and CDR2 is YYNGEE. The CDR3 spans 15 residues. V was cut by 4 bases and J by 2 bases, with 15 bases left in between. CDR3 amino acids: CASSPTDWGQETQYF. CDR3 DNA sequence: TGTGCCAGCAGCCCAACGGACTGGGGGCAAGAGACCCAGTACTTC.